This T cell receptor beta chain came from a study of blood T cell repertoires in COVID-19 (dated by TCRdb to about 2020). Regarding the study in general: Samples covering the acute and convalescent phases of COVID-19 were provided by collaborators in the United States, Italy and Spain. Where HLA class I and class II types were available, the types were taken from metadata supplied by the sample provider, not from assay-based typing. The samples were drawn from two sources: the first 160 participants of the ongoing ImmuneRACE study, and 950 to 1,500 subjects contributed by 6 global collaborators. The dataset comprised deeply sampled blood TCRbeta repertoires from subjects exposed to, actively infected with, or recovered from COVID-19. The material from the prospective study consisted of cDNA or gDNA derived from T cells, B-cell-depleted T cells, or PBMCs. Nearly every sample came with metadata listing a de-identified subject ID, COVID-19 status, age in years and sex. The repertoires were released in a freely available public database meant as a resource for research on the immune response to SARS-CoV-2. The paper's findings and limits, for the study overall: How much clinical and demographic metadata was included differed by source and by participant, and the metadata was provided uncurated.

One collaborating source in Seattle enrolled patients while the patients were actively infected and followed the patients over time throughout the course of disease. The collaborating institutions used their own protocols to collect whole blood in K2EDTA tubes. For TCRbeta analysis, collaborator samples were shipped as frozen whole blood, as isolated PBMCs, or as DNA extracted from either sample type. The CDR3 measures 15 amino acids from cysteine to phenylalanine. Only CDR3 DNA remains: 45 bases, in frame from the first base. Trimmed from V: 4 bases; trimmed from J: 5 bases; junction bases lacking a gene match: 7. CDR1 and CDR2 are drawn from the germline V gene (reference sequence): LNHDA, SQIVND. Notes on this clone: The antigen this receptor binds is unknown. No base qualities exist here, and no much larger clone lies one base off it.

The immunoSEQ Assay, a bias-controlled multiplex PCR, was used to amplify TCRbeta CDR3 regions from genomic DNA. The authors' analysis ran thus. The number of nucleated cells in each sample was estimated by amplification of reference gene primers within the assay. To quantify the absolute abundance of each unique TCRbeta CDR3 rearrangement, sequence reads were collapsed and filtered. For each sample, productive Simpson clonality was calculated as the square root of Simpson's diversity index across productive rearrangements. This is the immuneACCESS table as TCRdb keeps it, with only in-frame sequences that have V and J called. A part of the clones is gone; compared with another copy, unresolved V genes explain less than half, and the rest is unexplained. D and trimming come from the DNA, and the V and J calls and clone size come from that table. The sample table records about 220,000 clones; approximately 78% of these occur just once. The ten most abundant clones make up 5.2% of the sample.

Recombination connected TRBV19 to TRBJ2-1, with 8 central nucleotides matching TRBD2. This sequence originates from a woman aged 70-85 years with COVID-19, enrolled during active disease. Sequenced sample: peripheral blood. CDR3 loop: CASSRTGLGDNEQFF. In nucleotide form, the sequence is TGTGCCAGTAGTAGAACGGGACTAGGCGACAATGAGCAGTTCTTC.